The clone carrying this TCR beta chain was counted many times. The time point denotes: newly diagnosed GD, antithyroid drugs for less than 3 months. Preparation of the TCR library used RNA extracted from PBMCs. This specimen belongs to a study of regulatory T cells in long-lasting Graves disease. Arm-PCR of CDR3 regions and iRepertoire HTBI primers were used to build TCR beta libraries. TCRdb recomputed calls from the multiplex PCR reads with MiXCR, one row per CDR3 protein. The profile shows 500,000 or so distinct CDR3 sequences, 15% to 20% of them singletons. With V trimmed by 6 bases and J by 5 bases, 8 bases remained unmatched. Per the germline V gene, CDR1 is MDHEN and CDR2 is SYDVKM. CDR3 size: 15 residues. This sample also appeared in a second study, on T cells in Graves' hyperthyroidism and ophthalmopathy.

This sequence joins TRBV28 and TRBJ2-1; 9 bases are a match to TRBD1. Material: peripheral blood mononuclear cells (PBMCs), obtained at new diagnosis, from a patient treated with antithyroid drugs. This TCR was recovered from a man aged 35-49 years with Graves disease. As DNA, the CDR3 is TGTGCCAGCAGCCTACCGGGACAGGGTCACAATGAGCAGTTCTTC. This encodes CASSLPGQGHNEQFF.